This T cell receptor (beta chain) came from a study of shared clonotypes between healthy human individuals. CDR3 length equals 13 residues. The V and J ends lost 8 bases and 6 bases, in that order; junction bases with no gene match: 8. CDR1 and CDR2 from the germline V gene are MDHEN and SYDVKM. Measured with immunoSEQ multiplex PCR; TCRdb has only the in-frame clones, and not every one. This table has a few million clones, almost 96% appearing once. As concerns this clone: Its antigen remains unidentified.

Regarding the study as a whole: Among donors, the sharing of clonotypes was expected to be influenced by sequencing depth.

The genes are TRBV28 and TRBJ2-7; TRBD1 matches at 9 bases. The receptor was isolated from a man between 18 and 29 years old in good health. Sequencing used naive CD4+ T cells sorted from blood. Noted subset: CD45RA+ positively selected. The CDR3 here is CASGGTGSSEQYF. Written as DNA, the CDR3 is TGTGCCAGCGGTGGGACAGGGTCTTCCGAGCAGTACTTC.